The subject of this entry is one T cell receptor beta chain. No antigen is known for it. This sample was taken from a study of siplizumab effects on memory and regulatory T cells. Germline V gene data show CDR1 as SNHLY and CDR2 as FYNNEI. The CDR3 is 14 residues long. With 9 bases removed from V and 4 bases from J, the gap between germline ends came to 16 bases. Measured with immunoSEQ multiplex PCR; TCRdb has only the in-frame clones, and not every one. The profile shows about 100,000 clones, 94% of them singletons. Regarding the study as a whole: Major contributors to the alloresponse seemed to be naive T cells, which also appeared more diverse than memory cells. Tracing alloreactive clones into unstimulated subsets worked for only a minor fraction of them. Where siplizumab was present, mappable alloreactive CD4+ clones averaged roughly 66% Treg-derived, compared with about 25% in controls.

The chain employs TRBV2 and TRBJ2-1; D not resolved. Material: Tregs sorted from blood. This TCR came from a human donor in good health. The DNA of the CDR3 is TGTGCCAGTAGTCCGGGCTCCTTGTACAATGAGCAGTTCTTC. It is translated as CASSPGSLYNEQFF.